The next 9 T cell receptor beta chains were all read from a single sample in a study of T cells in localized non-small cell lung cancer. Measured with immunoSEQ multiplex PCR; TCRdb has only the in-frame clones, and not every one. The sample shows 70,000 to 80,000 clones, more than 70% of them seen only once. Specimen: peripheral blood, collected before any cancer treatment. The origin of the receptors is a woman aged 35-75 years with stage I squamous cell lung carcinoma.

The gene calls are TRBV5-1 and TRBJ1-1; D might be TRBD1 (5 bases). CDR3 length: 14 amino acids. Germline lookup yields CDR1 SGHRS and CDR2 YFSETQ. Trimming removed 5 bases at V and 4 bases at J, with 15 bases between. This CDR3 reads CASSSVTTGTEAFF. The CDR3 DNA reads as TGCGCCAGCAGTTCGGTGACTACAGGCACTGAAGCTTTCTTT.

The V call is TRBV7-9, the J call TRBJ1-2, with D tentatively TRBD1 (6 bases). This CDR3 is 13 amino acids long. V was trimmed by 2 bases and J by 7 bases, leaving 11 bases between them. Germline V gene lookup returns CDR1 SEHNR and CDR2 FQNEAQ (reference sequence). In DNA form, the CDR3 reads TGTGCCAGCAGCTTACCTCAGGGGTTTGGCTACACCTTC. It is translated as CASSLPQGFGYTF.

This rearrangement joins TRBV5-1 to TRBJ2-3; D call uncertain. The CDR3 is made up of 14 amino acids. CDR1 SGHRS and CDR2 YFSETQ come from the germline V gene. With 5 bases removed from V and 4 bases from J, the gap between germline ends came to 14 bases. DNA of the CDR3: TGCGCCAGCAGACTTGACAATGGGGCAGATACGCAGTATTTT. Protein: CASRLDNGADTQYF.

The V and J genes are TRBV25-1 and TRBJ2-2; 7 bases match TRBD2. Germline V gene sequence: CDR1 MGHDK, CDR2 SYGVNS. V gave up 1 base and J gave up 1 base; unmatched junction bases: 0. The CDR3 spans 15 residues. The CDR3 DNA sequence: TGTGCCAGCAGTGAATGGGAGGGGAACACCGGGGAGCTGTTTTTT. Translating gives CASSEWEGNTGELFF.

The V call is TRBV7-2, the J call TRBJ2-7; D may be TRBD1 or TRBD2 (5 bases each). Germline V gives CDR1 SGHTA, CDR2 FQGNSA. The CDR3 spans 14 residues. V lost 1 base, J lost 4 bases, and 11 bases lay in between. CDR3 residues: CASSLGGTLYEQYF. CDR3 nucleotides: TGTGCCAGCAGCTTAGGGGGGACCTTATACGAGCAGTACTTC. Complete variable domain (other parts from reference TRBV7-2 and TRBJ2-7): GAGVSQSPSNKVTEKGKDVELRCDPISGHTALYWYRQSLGQGLEFLIYFQGNSAPDKSGLPSDRFSAERTGGSVSTLTIQRTQQEDSAVYLCASSLGGTLYEQYFGPGTRLTVT.

CDR3: CASSTLQGDQPQHF. DNA of the CDR3: TGTGCCAGCAGTACCCTACAGGGGGATCAGCCCCAGCATTTT. V is TRBV27 and J is TRBJ1-5, with 8 positions matching TRBD1. Germline loops: CDR1 MNHEY, CDR2 SMNVEV (reference sequence). The CDR3 totals 14 residues. V trimming: 5 bases; J trimming: 5 bases; junction bases outside the gene matches: 5.

The chain uses TRBV18 and TRBJ2-7, with 9 bases identical to TRBD1. V dropped 0 bases and J dropped 4; count of bases not matched to a gene: 7. This CDR3 comprises 16 residues. Germline CDR1 is KGHSH and CDR2 is LQKENI. Here the CDR3 DNA reads TGTGCCAGCTCACCACCCCCCGGGACAGGGAGGTACGAGCAGTACTTC. It codes for CASSPPPGTGRYEQYF.

A word on this clone: A clone one base away is much larger, so this may be a read error. The rearrangement uses TRBV7-8 and TRBJ1-6; a possible D gene is TRBD1 (5 bases). There are 14 residues in the CDR3. Germline V gives CDR1 SGHVS, CDR2 FQNEAQ. Trimming left V 4 bases short and J 4 bases short, with 8 bases between. The CDR3 sequence is CASSSRQYNSPLHF. CDR3 DNA sequence: TGTGCCAGCAGCTCCAGACAGTATAATTCACCCCTCCACTTT.

The chain links TRBV2 to TRBJ2-1, with 9 bases lining up with TRBD2. The germline V gene encodes CDR1 SNHLY and CDR2 FYNNEI. The length of the CDR3 is 17 residues. V was pared by 2 bases and J by 7 bases, with 12 bases of the junction left unmatched. CDR3 in amino acids: CASSESLRGGLWNEQFF. As DNA, the CDR3 is TGTGCCAGCAGTGAATCGCTGCGGGGGGGGTTGTGGAATGAGCAGTTCTTC.